The present T cell receptor (beta chain) was sequenced within a study of blood T cell repertoires in COVID-19 (dated by TCRdb to about 2020). For the study in its entirety: Collaborator samples came from the United States, Italy and Spain and covered acute and convalescent phases of COVID-19. The prospective study material was composed of cDNA or gDNA derived from T cells, B-cell-depleted T cells, or PBMCs. The dataset comprised deeply sampled blood TCRbeta repertoires from subjects exposed to, actively infected with, or recovered from COVID-19. The repertoires were released in a freely available public database intended as a resource for research on the immune response to SARS-CoV-2. Samples were obtained from the ongoing ImmuneRACE study (first 160 participants) and from over a thousand subjects provided by 6 global collaborators. The sample metadata nearly always contained a de-identified subject ID, COVID-19 status, age in years and sex. HLA class I and class II types, where available, came from metadata supplied by the sample provider rather than from assay-based typing.

Collaborating institutions collected whole blood in K2EDTA tubes following their own protocols. For TCRbeta analysis, collaborator samples were shipped as frozen whole blood, as isolated PBMCs, or as DNA extracted from either sample type. TCRbeta CDR3 regions were amplified from genomic DNA using the immunoSEQ Assay, a bias-controlled multiplex PCR. As for how the authors treated the data: The number of nucleated cells in each sample was estimated by amplification of reference gene primers within the assay. To quantify the absolute abundance of each unique TCRbeta CDR3 rearrangement, sequence reads were collapsed and filtered. For each sample, productive Simpson clonality was calculated as the square root of Simpson's diversity index across productive rearrangements. The source is immuneACCESS, and TCRdb retained only in-frame sequences with V and J called. Part of the clones is not carried over; for the studies checked, unresolved V genes explain less than half of this, and the remainder is unexplained. The V and J calls and clone size are taken from that table; D and trimming were inferred from the DNA. The sample profile shows some 220,000 clones; just under 85% of them were found once. Clones ranked in the top ten supply 4% of the sample.

Study-wide findings and limitations: How much clinical and demographic metadata was included differed by source and by participant, and the metadata was provided uncurated.

Based on the germline V gene, the CDR1 and CDR2 sequences are SGHRS and YFSETQ. Clipping removes 4 bases from V and 5 bases from J, with 9 as the unmatched junction base count. The CDR3 numbers 14 residues from cysteine through phenylalanine. The CDR3 DNA has 42 bases and is translated from base 1. On this clone: The target of this receptor is not known. There are no base qualities to consult, and no much larger clone falls within one base.

Sequences were obtained from peripheral blood. This receptor was identified in a man aged 50-59 years with acute or convalescent COVID-19. Recombination connected TRBV5-1 to TRBJ2-7, with 7 middle bases fitting TRBD1. For the CDR3, the sequence is CASSLVQGVNEQYF. The DNA sequence reads TGCGCCAGCAGCCTGGTCCAGGGGGTTAACGAGCAGTACTTC.